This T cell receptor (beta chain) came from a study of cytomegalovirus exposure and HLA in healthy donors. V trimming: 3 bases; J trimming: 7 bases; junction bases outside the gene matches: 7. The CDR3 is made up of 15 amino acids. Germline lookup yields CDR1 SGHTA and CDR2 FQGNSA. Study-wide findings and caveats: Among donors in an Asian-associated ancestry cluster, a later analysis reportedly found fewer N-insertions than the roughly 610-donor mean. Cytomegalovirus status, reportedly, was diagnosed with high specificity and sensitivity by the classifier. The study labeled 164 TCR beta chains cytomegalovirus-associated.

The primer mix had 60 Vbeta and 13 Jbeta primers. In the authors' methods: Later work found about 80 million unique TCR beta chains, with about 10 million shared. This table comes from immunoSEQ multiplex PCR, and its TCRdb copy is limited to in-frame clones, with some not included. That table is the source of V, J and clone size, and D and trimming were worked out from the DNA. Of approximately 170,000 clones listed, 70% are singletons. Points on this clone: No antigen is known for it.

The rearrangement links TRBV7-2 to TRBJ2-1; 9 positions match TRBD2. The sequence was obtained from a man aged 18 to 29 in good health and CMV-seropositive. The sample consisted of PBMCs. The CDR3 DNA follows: TGTGCCAGCAGCTTTATGCTAGCGGGGAAGAATGAGCAGTTCTTC. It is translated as CASSFMLAGKNEQFF.